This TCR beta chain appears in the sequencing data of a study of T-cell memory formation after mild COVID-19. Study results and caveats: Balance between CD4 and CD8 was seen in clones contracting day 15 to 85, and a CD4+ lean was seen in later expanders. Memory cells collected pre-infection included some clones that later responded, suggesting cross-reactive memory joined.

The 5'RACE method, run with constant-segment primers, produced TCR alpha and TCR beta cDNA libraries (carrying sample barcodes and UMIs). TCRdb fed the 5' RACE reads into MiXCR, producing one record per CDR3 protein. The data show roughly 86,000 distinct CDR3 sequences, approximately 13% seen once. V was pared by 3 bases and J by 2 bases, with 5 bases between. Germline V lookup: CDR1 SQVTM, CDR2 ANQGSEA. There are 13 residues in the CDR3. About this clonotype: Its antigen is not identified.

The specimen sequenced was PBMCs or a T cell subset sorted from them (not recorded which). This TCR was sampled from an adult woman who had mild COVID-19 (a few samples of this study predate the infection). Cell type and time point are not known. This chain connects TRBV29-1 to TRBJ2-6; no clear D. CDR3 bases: TGCAGCGTTGATCAAACTGGGGCCAACGTCCTGACTTTC. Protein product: CSVDQTGANVLTF.